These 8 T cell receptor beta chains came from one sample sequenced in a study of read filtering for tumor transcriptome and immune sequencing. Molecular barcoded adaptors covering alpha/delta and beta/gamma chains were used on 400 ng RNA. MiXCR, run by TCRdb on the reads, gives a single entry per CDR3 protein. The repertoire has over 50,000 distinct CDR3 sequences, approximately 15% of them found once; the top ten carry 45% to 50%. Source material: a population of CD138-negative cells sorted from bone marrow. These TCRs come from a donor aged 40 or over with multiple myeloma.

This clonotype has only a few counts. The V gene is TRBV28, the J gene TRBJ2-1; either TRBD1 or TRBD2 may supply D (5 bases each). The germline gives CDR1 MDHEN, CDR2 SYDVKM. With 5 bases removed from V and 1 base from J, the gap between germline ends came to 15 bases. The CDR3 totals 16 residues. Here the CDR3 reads CASSDWDGRSYNEQFF. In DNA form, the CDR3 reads TGTGCCAGCAGTGATTGGGACGGTCGGTCCTACAATGAGCAGTTCTTC.

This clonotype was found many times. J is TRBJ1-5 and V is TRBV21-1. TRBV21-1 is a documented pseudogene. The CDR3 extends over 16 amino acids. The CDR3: CASSRPAGFSNQPQHF. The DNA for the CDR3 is TGTGCCAGCAGCCGACCGGCAGGTTTCAGCAATCAGCCCCAGCATTTT.

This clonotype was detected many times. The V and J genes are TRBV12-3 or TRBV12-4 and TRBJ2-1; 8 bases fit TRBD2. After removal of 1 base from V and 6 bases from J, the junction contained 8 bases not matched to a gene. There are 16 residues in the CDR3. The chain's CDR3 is CASSLVVAGMPNEQFF. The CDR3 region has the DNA TGTGCCAGCAGTTTAGTGGTAGCGGGGATGCCCAATGAGCAGTTCTTC.

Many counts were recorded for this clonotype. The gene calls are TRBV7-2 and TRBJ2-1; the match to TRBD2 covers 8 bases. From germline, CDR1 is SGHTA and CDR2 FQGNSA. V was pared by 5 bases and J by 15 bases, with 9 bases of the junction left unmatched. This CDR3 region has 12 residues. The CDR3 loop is CASSTTGTSLFF. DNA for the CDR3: TGTGCCAGCAGCACAACCGGGACTAGTTTGTTCTTC.

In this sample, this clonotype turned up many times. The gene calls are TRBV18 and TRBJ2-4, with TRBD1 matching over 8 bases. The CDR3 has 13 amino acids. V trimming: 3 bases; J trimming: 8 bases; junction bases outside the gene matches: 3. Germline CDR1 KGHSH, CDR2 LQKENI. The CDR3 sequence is CASSPDRGDIQYF. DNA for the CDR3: TGTGCCAGCTCACCCGACAGGGGTGACATTCAGTACTTC.

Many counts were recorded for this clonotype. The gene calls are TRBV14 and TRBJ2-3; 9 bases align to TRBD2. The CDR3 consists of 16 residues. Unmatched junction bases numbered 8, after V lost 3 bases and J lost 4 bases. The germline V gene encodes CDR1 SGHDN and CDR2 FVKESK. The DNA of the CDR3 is TGTGCCAGCAGCCACCAGCTTAGCGGGAGCTCAGATACGCAGTATTTT. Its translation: CASSHQLSGSSDTQYF.

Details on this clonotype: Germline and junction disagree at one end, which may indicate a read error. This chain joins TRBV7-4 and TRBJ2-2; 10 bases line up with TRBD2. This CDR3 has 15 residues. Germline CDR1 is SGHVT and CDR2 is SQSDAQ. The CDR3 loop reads CASSPSGRGSGELVF. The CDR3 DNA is TGTGCCAGCAGCCCCAGCGGGAGGGGATCCGGGGAGCTGGTTTTT.

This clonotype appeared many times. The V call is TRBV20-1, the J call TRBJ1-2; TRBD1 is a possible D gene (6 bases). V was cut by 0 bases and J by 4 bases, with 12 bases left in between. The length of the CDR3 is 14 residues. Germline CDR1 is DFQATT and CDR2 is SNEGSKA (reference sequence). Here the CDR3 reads CSARDSRTVYGYTF. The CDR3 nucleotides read TGCAGTGCTAGAGATTCGAGGACAGTCTATGGCTACACCTTC.